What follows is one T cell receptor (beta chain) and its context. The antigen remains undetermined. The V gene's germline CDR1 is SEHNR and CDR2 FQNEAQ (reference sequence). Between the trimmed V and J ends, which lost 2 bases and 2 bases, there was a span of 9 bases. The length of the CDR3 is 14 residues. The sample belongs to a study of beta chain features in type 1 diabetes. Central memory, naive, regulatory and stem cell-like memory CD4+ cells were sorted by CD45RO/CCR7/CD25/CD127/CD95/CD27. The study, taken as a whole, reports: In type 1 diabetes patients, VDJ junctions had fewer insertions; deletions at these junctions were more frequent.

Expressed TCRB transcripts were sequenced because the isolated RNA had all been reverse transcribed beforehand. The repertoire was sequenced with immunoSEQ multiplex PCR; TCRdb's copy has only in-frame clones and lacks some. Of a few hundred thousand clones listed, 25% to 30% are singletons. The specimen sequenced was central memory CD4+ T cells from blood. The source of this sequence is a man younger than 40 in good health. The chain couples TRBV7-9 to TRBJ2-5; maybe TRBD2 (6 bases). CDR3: CASSLSREQETQYF. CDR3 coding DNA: TGTGCCAGCAGCTTATCGCGGGAACAAGAGACCCAGTACTTC.